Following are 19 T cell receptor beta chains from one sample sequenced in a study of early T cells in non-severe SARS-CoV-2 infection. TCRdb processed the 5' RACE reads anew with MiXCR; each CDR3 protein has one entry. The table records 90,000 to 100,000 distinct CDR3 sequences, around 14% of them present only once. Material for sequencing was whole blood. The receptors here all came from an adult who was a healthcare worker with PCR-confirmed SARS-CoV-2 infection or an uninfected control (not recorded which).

The CDR3 nucleotides are TGTGCCAGCAGCTCAGGTGTTCGTACCGGGGAGCTGTTTTTT. Encoded protein: CASSSGVRTGELFF. The gene calls are TRBV28 and TRBJ2-2; D is unclear. Trimming left V 6 bases short and J 5 bases short, with 13 bases between. The CDR3 sequence is 14 residues long. Germline V gene sequence: CDR1 MDHEN, CDR2 SYDVKM.

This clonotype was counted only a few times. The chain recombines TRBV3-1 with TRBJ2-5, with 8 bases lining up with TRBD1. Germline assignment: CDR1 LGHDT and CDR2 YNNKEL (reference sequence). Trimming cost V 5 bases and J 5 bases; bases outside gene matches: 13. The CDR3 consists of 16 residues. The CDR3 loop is CASSGGSGQGRETQYF. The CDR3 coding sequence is TGTGCCAGCAGCGGAGGGTCCGGACAGGGAAGGGAGACCCAGTACTTC.

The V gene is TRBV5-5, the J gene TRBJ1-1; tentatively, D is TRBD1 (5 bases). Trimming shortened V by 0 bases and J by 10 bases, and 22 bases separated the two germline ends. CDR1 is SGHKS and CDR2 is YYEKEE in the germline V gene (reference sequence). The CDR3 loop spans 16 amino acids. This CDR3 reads CASSLVQGMDLLTAFF. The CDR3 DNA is TGTGCCAGCAGCTTGGTTCAGGGAATGGACCTACTGACAGCTTTCTTT.

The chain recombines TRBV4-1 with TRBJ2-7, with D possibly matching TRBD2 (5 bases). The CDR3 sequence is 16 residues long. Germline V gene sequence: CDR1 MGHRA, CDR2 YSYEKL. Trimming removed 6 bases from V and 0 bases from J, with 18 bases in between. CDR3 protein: CASRTPRGPSSYEQYF. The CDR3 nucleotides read TGCGCCAGCAGAACTCCTCGCGGGCCGAGCTCCTACGAGCAGTACTTC.

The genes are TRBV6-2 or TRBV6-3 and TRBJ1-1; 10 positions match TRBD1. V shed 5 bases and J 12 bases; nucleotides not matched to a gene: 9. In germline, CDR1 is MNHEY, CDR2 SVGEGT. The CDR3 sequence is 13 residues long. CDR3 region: CASSPGTGVSTFF. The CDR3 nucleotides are TGTGCCAGCAGTCCCGGGACAGGGGTAAGTACTTTCTTT.

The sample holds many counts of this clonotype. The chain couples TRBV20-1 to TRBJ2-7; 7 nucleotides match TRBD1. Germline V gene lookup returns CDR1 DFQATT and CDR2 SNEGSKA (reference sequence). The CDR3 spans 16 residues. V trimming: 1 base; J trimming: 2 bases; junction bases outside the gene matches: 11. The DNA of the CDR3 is TGCAGTGCTAGAGGGGAAGGGGGCGCTGGGACCTACGAGCAGTACTTC. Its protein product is CSARGEGGAGTYEQYF.

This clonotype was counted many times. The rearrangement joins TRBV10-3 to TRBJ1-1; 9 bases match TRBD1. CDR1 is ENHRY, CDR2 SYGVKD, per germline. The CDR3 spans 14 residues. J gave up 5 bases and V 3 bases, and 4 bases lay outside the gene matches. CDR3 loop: CAISEWTGETEAFF. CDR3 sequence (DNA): TGTGCCATCAGTGAATGGACAGGGGAAACTGAAGCTTTCTTT.

The CDR3 region has the DNA TGCGCCAGCAAGGCCCCTGGCGAAGCGGGGTCCTACGAGCAGTACTTC. Residues: CASKAPGEAGSYEQYF. The chain combines TRBV5-1 with TRBJ2-7; the match to TRBD2 covers 7 bases. J lost 1 base, V lost 6 bases, and 13 bases had no gene match. CDR3 length: 16 amino acids. Germline V CDR1 and CDR2: SGHRS, YFSETQ.

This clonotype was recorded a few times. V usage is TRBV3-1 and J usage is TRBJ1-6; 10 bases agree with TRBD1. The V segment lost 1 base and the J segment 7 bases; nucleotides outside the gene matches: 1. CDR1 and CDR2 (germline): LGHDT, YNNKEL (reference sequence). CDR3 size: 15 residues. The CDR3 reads CASSQGDRGNSPLHF. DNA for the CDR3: TGTGCCAGCAGCCAAGGGGACAGGGGAAATTCACCCCTCCACTTT.

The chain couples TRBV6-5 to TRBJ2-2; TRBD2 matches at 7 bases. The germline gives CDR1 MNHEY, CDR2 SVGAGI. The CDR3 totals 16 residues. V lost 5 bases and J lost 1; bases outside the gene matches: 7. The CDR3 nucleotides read TGTGCCAGCAGTATTTGGCGGGGGAGGAACACCGGGGAGCTGTTTTTT. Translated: CASSIWRGRNTGELFF.

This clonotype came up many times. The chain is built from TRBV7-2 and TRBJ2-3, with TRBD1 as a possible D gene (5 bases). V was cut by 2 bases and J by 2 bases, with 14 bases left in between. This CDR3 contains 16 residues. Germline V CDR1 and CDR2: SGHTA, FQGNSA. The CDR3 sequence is CASSLKGAWVTDTQYF. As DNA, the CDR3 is TGTGCCAGCAGCTTAAAAGGGGCATGGGTCACAGATACGCAGTATTTT. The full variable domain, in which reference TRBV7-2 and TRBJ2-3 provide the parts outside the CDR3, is GAGVSQSPSNKVTEKGKDVELRCDPISGHTALYWYRQSLGQGLEFLIYFQGNSAPDKSGLPSDRFSAERTGGSVSTLTIQRTQQEDSAVYLCASSLKGAWVTDTQYFGPGTRLTVL.

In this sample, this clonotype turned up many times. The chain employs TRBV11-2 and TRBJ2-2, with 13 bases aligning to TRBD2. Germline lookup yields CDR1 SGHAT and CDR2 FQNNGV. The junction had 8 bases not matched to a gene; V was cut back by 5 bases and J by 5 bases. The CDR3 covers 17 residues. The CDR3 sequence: CASSPGLAGVLTGELFF. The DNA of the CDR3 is TGTGCCAGCAGCCCAGGACTAGCGGGGGTCTTGACCGGGGAGCTGTTTTTT.

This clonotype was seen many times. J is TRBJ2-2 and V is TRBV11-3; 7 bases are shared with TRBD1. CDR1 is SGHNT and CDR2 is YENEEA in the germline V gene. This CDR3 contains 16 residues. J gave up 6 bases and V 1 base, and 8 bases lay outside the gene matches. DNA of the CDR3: TGTGCCAGCAGCTTAGCCGGGACAGCTCCATCCGGGGAGCTGTTTTTT. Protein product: CASSLAGTAPSGELFF.

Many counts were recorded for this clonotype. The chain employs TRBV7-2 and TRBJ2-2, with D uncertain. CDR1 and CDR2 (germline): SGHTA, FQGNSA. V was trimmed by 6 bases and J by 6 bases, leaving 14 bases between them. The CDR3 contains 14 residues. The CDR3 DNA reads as TGTGCCAGCAGAACGTCTGCAATAGCCGGGGAGCTGTTTTTT. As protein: CASRTSAIAGELFF. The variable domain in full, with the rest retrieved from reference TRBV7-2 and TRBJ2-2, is GAGVSQSPSNKVTEKGKDVELRCDPISGHTALYWYRQSLGQGLEFLIYFQGNSAPDKSGLPSDRFSAERTGGSVSTLTIQRTQQEDSAVYLCASRTSAIAGELFFGEGSRLTVL.

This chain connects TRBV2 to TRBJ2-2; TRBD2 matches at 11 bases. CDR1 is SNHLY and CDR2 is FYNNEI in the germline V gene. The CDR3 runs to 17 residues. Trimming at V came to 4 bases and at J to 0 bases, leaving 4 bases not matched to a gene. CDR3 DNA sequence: TGTGCCAGCAGTGCACTAGCGGGGGACCCGAACACCGGGGAGCTGTTTTTT. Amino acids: CASSALAGDPNTGELFF.

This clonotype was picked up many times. CDR3 nucleotide sequence: TGTGCCAGCATAAGGATGGGGGCGAACACCGGGGAGCTGTTTTTT. This sequence encodes CASIRMGANTGELFF. V gene TRBV28 combines with J gene TRBJ2-2; perhaps D is TRBD1 or TRBD2 (5 bases each). V was pared by 7 bases and J by 0 bases, with 12 bases between. This CDR3 spans 15 amino acids. Germline values: CDR1 MDHEN, CDR2 SYDVKM.

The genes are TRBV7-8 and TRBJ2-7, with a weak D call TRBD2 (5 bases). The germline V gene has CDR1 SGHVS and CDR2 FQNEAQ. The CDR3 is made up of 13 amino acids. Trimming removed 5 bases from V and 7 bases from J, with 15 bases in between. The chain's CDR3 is CASSLDRSGEQYF. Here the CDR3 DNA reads TGTGCCAGCAGCCTGGACCGCTCGGGGGAGCAGTACTTC. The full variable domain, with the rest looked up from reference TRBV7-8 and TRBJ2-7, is GAGVSQSPRYKVAKRGQDVALRCDPISGHVSLFWYQQALGQGPEFLTYFQNEAQLDKSGLPSDRFFAERPEGSVSTLKIQRTQQEDSAVYLCASSLDRSGEQYFGPGTRLTVT.

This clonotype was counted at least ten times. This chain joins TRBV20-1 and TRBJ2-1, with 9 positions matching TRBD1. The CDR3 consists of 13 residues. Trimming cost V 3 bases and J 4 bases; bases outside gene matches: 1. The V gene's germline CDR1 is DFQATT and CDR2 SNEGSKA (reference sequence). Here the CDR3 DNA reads TGCAGTGCTAGGGGACAGGGTTACAATGAGCAGTTCTTC. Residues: CSARGQGYNEQFF.

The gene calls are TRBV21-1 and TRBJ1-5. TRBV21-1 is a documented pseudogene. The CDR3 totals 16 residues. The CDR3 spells CASSKTSQFSNQPQHF. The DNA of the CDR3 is TGTGCCAGCAGCAAAACGTCACAGTTTAGCAATCAGCCCCAGCATTTT.